Listed below are T cell receptor beta chains from one sample, sequenced in a study of Ad26.COV2.S vaccination and SARS-CoV-2 variants. The assay was immunoSEQ multiplex PCR, and TCRdb's table has in-frame clones only and misses some. The data hold some 640,000 clones, with more than 80% observed a single time. The sequencing here drew on peripheral blood, taken in a trial of Ad26.COV2.S vaccine versus placebo. The receptors originated from a person aged 18-65 years who received the Ad26.COV2.S COVID-19 vaccine or a placebo. Both conserved end residues are part of each CDR3. D genes are given only for firm matches. Clone size appears in some rows only: once, few, many, or a class for an expanded clone.

d_call | j_call | clone_size | v_call | cdr3_aa | cdr3_nt
TRBD1 | TRBJ2-2 | . | TRBV5-1 | CASSPDRGSTGELFF | TGCGCCAGCAGCCCCGACAGGGGGAGTACCGGGGAGCTGTTTTTT
. | TRBJ1-1 | . | TRBV2 | CASSPPGGPNTEAFF | TGTGCCAGCAGCCCCCCTGGGGGGCCGAACACTGAAGCTTTCTTT
. | TRBJ1-2 | . | TRBV18 | CASSLMTRDTNYGYTF | TGTGCCAGCTCACTAATGACCCGGGACACAAACTATGGCTACACCTTC
. | TRBJ1-1 | . | TRBV30 | CAWSRSSNTEAFF | TGTGCCTGGAGTCGGTCTTCGAACACTGAAGCTTTCTTT
. | TRBJ1-5 | . | TRBV24-1 | CATSDRVNQPQHF | TGTGCCACCAGTGATAGGGTAAATCAGCCCCAGCATTTT
. | TRBJ2-5 | . | TRBV7-2 | CASSLGLGKTQYF | TGTGCCAGCAGCTTAGGATTGGGGAAGACCCAGTACTTC
TRBD1 | TRBJ1-2 | . | TRBV29-1 | CSVGTGVGYGYTF | TGCAGCGTAGGGACAGGGGTGGGCTATGGCTACACCTTC
TRBD2 | TRBJ2-1 | . | TRBV11-2 | CASSFTGLANNEQFF | TGTGCCAGCAGCTTCACAGGACTAGCGAACAATGAGCAGTTCTTC
. | TRBJ1-5 | . | TRBV30 | CAWSATHNQPQHF | TGTGCCTGGAGTGCCACCCACAATCAGCCCCAGCATTTT
. | TRBJ1-2 | . | TRBV2 | CASSSDWDPGDGYTF | TGTGCCAGCAGCTCAGACTGGGATCCTGGAGATGGCTACACCTTC
. | TRBJ2-7 | . | TRBV19 | CASSIAGAGYEQYF | TGTGCCAGTAGTATAGCGGGGGCAGGCTACGAGCAGTACTTC
. | TRBJ2-1 | . | TRBV11-2 | CASSLGERPVENEQFF | TGTGCCAGCAGCTTAGGAGAGCGCCCAGTGGAAAATGAGCAGTTCTTC
. | TRBJ1-5 | . | TRBV6-6 | CASSLNPNRGSGQPQHF | TGTGCCAGCAGTCTCAATCCGAATCGGGGGTCAGGTCAGCCCCAGCATTTT
TRBD1 | TRBJ1-2 | once | TRBV9 | CASSVGGQVSKRGYGYTF | TGTGCCAGCAGCGTAGGAGGACAGGTATCCAAACGGGGCTATGGCTACACCTTC
. | TRBJ2-1 | . | TRBV7-2 | CASSPQGGSYNEQFF | TGTGCCAGCAGCCCCCAGGGGGGCTCCTACAATGAGCAGTTCTTC
. | TRBJ2-7 | . | TRBV9 | CASSAQQGLGAEQYF | TGTGCCAGCAGCGCTCAACAGGGATTAGGAGCCGAGCAGTACTTC
. | TRBJ2-2 | . | TRBV4-2 | CASSQGGVGGELFF | TGTGCCAGCAGCCAAGGAGGAGTCGGCGGGGAGCTGTTTTTT